A selection of T cell receptor beta chains follows, all from one sample in a study of cytomegalovirus exposure and HLA in healthy donors. Produced via immunoSEQ multiplex PCR; TCRdb's table is partial and in-frame only. This table has around 180,000 clones, roughly 82% appearing once. Sequenced input: PBMCs. The receptors come from a girl aged 2-9 years in good health and CMV-seropositive. Each CDR3 is given without its conserved first and last residue.

V: TRBV7-7; J: TRBJ2-1; CDR3: ASSPGILASPNEQF
V: TRBV5-6; J: TRBJ2-7; CDR3: ASSLTGYEQY
V: TRBV27; J: TRBJ1-2; CDR3: ASSPGQGSGYT
V: TRBV5-4; J: TRBJ1-3; CDR3: ASSPMPPGQSGNTIY
V: TRBV27; J: TRBJ2-7; CDR3: ASRIRGTSENGEQY
V: TRBV28; J: TRBJ2-4; CDR3: ASSLNWSAEGRNIQY
V: TRBV27; J: TRBJ1-6; CDR3: ASSRVRDNSPLH
V: TRBV27; J: TRBJ1-1; CDR3: ASSSFWALNTEAF
V: TRBV4-1; J: TRBJ1-1; CDR3: ASSTPGGTNTEAF
V: TRBV10-1; J: TRBJ2-1; CDR3: ASSGAGQRDVHEQF
V: TRBV6-5; J: TRBJ2-1; CDR3: ASSLRGGRDEQF
V: TRBV19; J: TRBJ1-6; CDR3: ASSIGGAPLH
V: TRBV27; J: TRBJ2-7; CDR3: ASSKGRGDSFYEQY
V: TRBV5-1; J: TRBJ1-3; CDR3: ASSPAGTSGNTIY
V: TRBV6-1; J: TRBJ1-2; CDR3: ASSAGTPGYT
V: TRBV5-1; J: TRBJ1-2; CDR3: ASSLGGAPIAYGYT
V: TRBV5-1; J: TRBJ2-2; CDR3: ASSLAAGAGELF
V: TRBV19; J: TRBJ2-3; CDR3: ASTSLARGRVDTQY
V: TRBV19; J: TRBJ2-7; CDR3: ASSPGGTGPYEQY
V: TRBV11-1; J: TRBJ1-2; CDR3: ASSFINLYGYT
V: TRBV6-5; J: TRBJ2-3; CDR3: ASSYLAVNTDTQY
V: TRBV5-1; J: TRBJ1-5; CDR3: ASSLAPGNQPQH
V: TRBV2; J: TRBJ1-1; CDR3: ASSEGDRAPRGAF
V: TRBV6-6; J: TRBJ2-1; CDR3: ASRISAGGLFNEQF
V: TRBV5-4; J: TRBJ2-7; CDR3: ASSLGQGKYEQY
V: TRBV11-1; J: TRBJ1-2; CDR3: ASSSTTLGIAYGYT
V: TRBV4-2; J: TRBJ2-3; CDR3: ASRRTTSSSTDTQY
V: TRBV18; J: TRBJ1-5; CDR3: ASSPRQGGQPQH
V: TRBV12-5; J: TRBJ2-3; CDR3: ASGLGEGADTQY
V: TRBV5-6; J: TRBJ2-6; CDR3: ASSLPGGGEGSGANVLT
V: TRBV6-1; J: TRBJ1-5; CDR3: ASSADGKSNQPQH
V: TRBV6-5; J: TRBJ1-4; CDR3: ASSPRQFGEKLF
V: TRBV7-3; J: TRBJ2-2; CDR3: ASSASGHTGELF
V: TRBV19; J: TRBJ1-3; CDR3: ASSFPREAGNTIY
V: TRBV5-1; J: TRBJ1-5; CDR3: ASSLGGSNQPQH
V: TRBV11-1; J: TRBJ2-7; CDR3: ASSYNREFAQNAYEQY
V: TRBV6-1; J: TRBJ2-1; CDR3: ASGLAGANNEQF
V: TRBV9; J: TRBJ2-3; CDR3: ASSPRGGGTDTQY
V: TRBV10-3; J: TRBJ2-3; CDR3: AANPSGGPISTDTQY
V: TRBV19; J: TRBJ1-1; CDR3: ASRTKGAGDSEAF
V: TRBV7-9; J: TRBJ1-4; CDR3: ASSHQRGSNEKLF
V: TRBV9; J: TRBJ2-6; CDR3: ASSVGGSSGANVLT
V: TRBV7-6; J: TRBJ1-5; CDR3: ASSLEGGQGGNQPQH
V: TRBV11-1; J: TRBJ2-3; CDR3: ASSRDTLEDTQY
V: TRBV7-2; J: TRBJ1-1; CDR3: ASSLLGARNTEAF
V: TRBV19; J: TRBJ1-4; CDR3: ASSTGQGTNEKLF
V: TRBV4-1; J: TRBJ1-6; CDR3: ASSPAQGGGPNSPLH
V: TRBV5-1; J: TRBJ1-1; CDR3: ASSSTGATEAF
V: TRBV19; J: TRBJ2-1; CDR3: ASTPTSGRAGNEQF